This T cell receptor (beta chain) appears in the sequencing data of a study of low-dose radiotherapy and immunotherapy resistance in tumors. Turning to the study itself: Dosing for Cohort 2 consisted of 1 Gy per fraction every two weeks, reaching a total of 13 Gy over 26 weeks.

Sample share makes this clonotype medium-sized. cDNA synthesis used a TRAV/TRBV-specific primer set for both chains. PCR amplification of the TCRs was performed with Phusion for approximately 20 PCR cycles, and it relied on a constant-region primer together with a V-primer adapter. TCRdb ran MiXCR on the reads and lists one entry per CDR3 protein. This sample has 60,000 to 90,000 distinct CDR3 sequences; around 32% occur once, and the top ten carry over 8.5%. The V gene's germline CDR1 is MDHEN and CDR2 SYDVKM. CDR3 length: 15 amino acids. Trimming pared 7 bases from V and 1 base from J, leaving 16 bases between. Time point specified: before trial treatment.

The TCR originated in a female donor with ovarian cancer. Material: PBMCs, obtained before treatment. This sequence joins TRBV28 and TRBJ1-1; tentative D call: TRBD1 (5 bases). The CDR3: CASTARATKNTEAFF. The DNA of the CDR3 is TGTGCCAGCACGGCCAGGGCCACAAAGAACACTGAAGCTTTCTTT.